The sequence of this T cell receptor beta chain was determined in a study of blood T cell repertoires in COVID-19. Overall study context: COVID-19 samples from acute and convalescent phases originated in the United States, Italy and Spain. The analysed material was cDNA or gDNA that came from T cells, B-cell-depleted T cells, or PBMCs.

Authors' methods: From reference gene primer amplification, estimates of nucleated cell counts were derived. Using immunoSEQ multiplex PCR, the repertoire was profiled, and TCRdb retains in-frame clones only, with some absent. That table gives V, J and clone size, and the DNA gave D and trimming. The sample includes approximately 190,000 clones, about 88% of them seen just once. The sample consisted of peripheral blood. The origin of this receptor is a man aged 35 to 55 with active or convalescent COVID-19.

CDR3 bases: TGCGCCAGCAGCCCGGAGGGACCAACTAATGAAAAACTGTTTTTT. Encoded protein: CASSPEGPTNEKLFF. This chain links TRBV5-1 with TRBJ1-4; weak D call: TRBD1 (5 bases). The V end lost 4 bases, the J end lost 0 bases, and 10 bases lay between the germline ends. Germline CDR1 is SGHRS and CDR2 is YFSETQ. CDR3 length: 15 residues.